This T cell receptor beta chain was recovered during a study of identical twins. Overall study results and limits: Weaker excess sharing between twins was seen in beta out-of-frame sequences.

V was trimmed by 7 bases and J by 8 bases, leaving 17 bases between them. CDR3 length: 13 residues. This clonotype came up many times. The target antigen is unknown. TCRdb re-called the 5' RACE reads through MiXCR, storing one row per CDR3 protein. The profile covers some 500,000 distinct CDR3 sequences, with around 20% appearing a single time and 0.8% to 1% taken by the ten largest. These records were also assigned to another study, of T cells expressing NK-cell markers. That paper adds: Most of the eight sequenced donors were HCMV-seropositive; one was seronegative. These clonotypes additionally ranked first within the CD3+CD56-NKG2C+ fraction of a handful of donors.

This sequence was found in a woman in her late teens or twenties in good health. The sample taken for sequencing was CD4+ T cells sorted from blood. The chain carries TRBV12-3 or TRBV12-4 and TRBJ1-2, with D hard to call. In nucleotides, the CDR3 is TGTGCCAGCACCCTGACACTAAGAGGGGGCTACACCTTC. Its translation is CASTLTLRGGYTF.